One and the same sample provided the 10 T cell receptor beta chains below, sequenced in a study of T cells in Graves' hyperthyroidism and ophthalmopathy. Amplified regions were TCR beta CDR3 sequences from RNA transcripts. When the TCR CDR3 underwent first-round RT-PCR, the HTBI primer set was used. Using its own MiXCR run on the multiplex PCR reads, TCRdb lists one record per CDR3 protein. This table holds 700,000 to 950,000 distinct CDR3 sequences, 35% found once. The sample comprised blood. These receptors all come from a middle-aged woman with Graves' hyperthyroidism.

At least ten counts were recorded for this clonotype. This rearrangement joins TRBV7-9 to TRBJ1-6, with D possibly TRBD1 on 6 matching bases. CDR1 SEHNR and CDR2 FQNEAQ come from the germline V gene (reference sequence). V lost 2 bases to trimming and J lost 6 bases, with 8 bases between them. The CDR3 length is 14 residues. The CDR3 sequence: CASSLPGANSPLHF. Written as DNA, the CDR3 is TGTGCCAGCAGCTTACCGGGGGCTAATTCACCCCTCCACTTT.

This clonotype was seen at least ten times. The chain employs TRBV7-9 and TRBJ1-2; D remains unclear. Germline loops: CDR1 SEHNR, CDR2 FQNEAQ (reference sequence). Trimming took 0 bases from V and 3 from J, leaving 8 bases between them. The CDR3 extends over 14 amino acids. In DNA, the CDR3 is TGTGCCAGCAGCTTAGCGGGCAGGTACTATGGCTACACCTTC. As protein: CASSLAGRYYGYTF.

Note on this clonotype: This may arise from a read error, as a much more abundant clone is one base away. This chain joins TRBV7-8 and TRBJ1-1; TRBD1 is a possible D gene (5 bases). Germline CDR1 reads SGHVS; CDR2 reads FQNEAQ. This CDR3 has 14 residues. Deletions cut 5 bases from V and 4 bases from J, with 14 bases between. The CDR3 DNA reads TGTGCCAGCAGCCCTAGTTTCGGGACCACTGAAGCTTTCTTT. Translation gives CASSPSFGTTEAFF.

The CDR3: CAISELHRDRLIREKLFF. CDR3 sequence (DNA): TGTGCCATCAGTGAGTTACACCGGGACAGGTTAATAAGGGAAAAACTGTTTTTT. The rearrangement uses TRBV10-3 and TRBJ1-4, with 8 bases matching TRBD1. This CDR3 has 18 amino acids. Germline CDR1 is ENHRY and CDR2 is SYGVKD. With V trimmed by 1 base and J by 8 bases, 15 bases remained unmatched.

The chain joins TRBV29-1 to TRBJ1-1; D unclear. Trimming stripped 7 bases from V and 0 bases from J, with 9 bases between. Germline lookup yields CDR1 SQVTM and CDR2 ANQGSEA. This CDR3 contains 12 residues. In nucleotides, the CDR3 is TGCAGCGGGAGTAGGATGAACACTGAAGCTTTCTTT. The encoded protein is CSGSRMNTEAFF.

The V gene is TRBV24-1, the J gene TRBJ2-7; TRBD2 is a possible D gene (5 bases). The CDR3 contains 17 residues. V lost 5 bases, J lost 0 bases, and 19 bases lay in between. Per germline, CDR1 KGHDR and CDR2 SFDVKD. As DNA, the CDR3 is TGTGCCACCAGTGCCCCTATGGCGGGCAGCAACTCCTACGAGCAGTACTTC. Translation: CATSAPMAGSNSYEQYF.

This clonotype has a count of ten or more. The chain uses TRBV12-3 or TRBV12-4 and TRBJ1-1; D perhaps matches TRBD1 (6 bases). This CDR3 is built from 13 residues. Trimming shortened V by 5 bases and J by 3 bases, and 10 bases separated the two germline ends. CDR3: CASSPPGDTEAFF. CDR3 in DNA: TGTGCCAGCAGTCCACCAGGGGACACTGAAGCTTTCTTT.

In this sample, this clonotype turned up many times. The rearrangement joins TRBV7-6 to TRBJ2-7; 9 bases align to TRBD2. This CDR3 has 15 amino acids. Per germline, CDR1 SGHVS and CDR2 FNYEAQ. V lost 1 base to trimming and J lost 4 bases; unmatched junction nucleotides: 5. The CDR3 DNA is TGTGCCAGCAGCTTAGATGGTCTAGCGGGGTACGAGCAGTACTTC. This encodes CASSLDGLAGYEQYF. Combining the CDR3 with reference TRBV7-6 and TRBJ2-7 gives the whole variable domain GAGVSQSPRYKVTKRGQDVALRCDPISGHVSLYWYRQALGQGPEFLTYFNYEAQQDKSGLPNDRFSAERPEGSISTLTIQRTEQRDSAMYRCASSLDGLAGYEQYFGPGTRLTVT.

The genes are TRBV28 and TRBJ1-6; unclear D gene. The CDR3 runs 14 residues. The V and J ends lost 3 bases and 12 bases respectively, with 15 bases between them. In germline, CDR1 is MDHEN, CDR2 SYDVKM. CDR3 sequence: CASSFSVVSQPLHF. The CDR3, as DNA: TGTGCCAGCAGTTTTTCGGTCGTAAGCCAACCCCTCCACTTT.

This clonotype occurred many times. The V call is TRBV7-6, the J call TRBJ1-2; TRBD1 aligns across 11 bases. V gave up 6 bases and J gave up 6 bases; unmatched junction bases: 3. The CDR3 covers 13 residues. CDR1 and CDR2 from the germline V gene are SGHVS and FNYEAQ. The CDR3 loop reads CASSWTGGDGYTF. For the CDR3, the DNA is TGTGCCAGCAGTTGGACAGGGGGCGATGGCTACACCTTC.